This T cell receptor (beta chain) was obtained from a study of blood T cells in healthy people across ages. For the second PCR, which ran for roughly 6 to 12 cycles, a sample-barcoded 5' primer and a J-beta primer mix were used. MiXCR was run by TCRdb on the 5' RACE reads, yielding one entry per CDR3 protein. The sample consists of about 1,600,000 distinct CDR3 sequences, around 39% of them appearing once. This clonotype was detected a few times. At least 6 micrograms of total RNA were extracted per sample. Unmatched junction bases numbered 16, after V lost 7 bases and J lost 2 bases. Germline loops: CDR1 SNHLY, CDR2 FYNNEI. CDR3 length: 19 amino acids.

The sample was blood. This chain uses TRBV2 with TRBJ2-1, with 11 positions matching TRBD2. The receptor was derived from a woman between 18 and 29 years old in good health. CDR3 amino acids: CASKTSGSKERVAYNEQFF. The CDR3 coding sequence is TGTGCCAGCAAAACTAGCGGGAGTAAAGAAAGGGTAGCCTACAATGAGCAGTTCTTC.